These 9 T cell receptor beta chains came from one sample sequenced in a study of vaccination effects on CD4 cells after COVID-19. The repertoire was sequenced with immunoSEQ multiplex PCR; TCRdb's copy has only in-frame clones and lacks some. The table lists approximately 11,000 clones, 74% of them singletons, with 20% to 25% in the top ten. These receptors have no identified antigens. Before sequencing took place, the ViraFEST assay used viral peptide pools to expand antigen-specific CD4+ T cells. After less than twelve days in culture, the CD4+ T cells were isolated. The sequencing here drew on CD4+ T cells from PBMCs cultured with HCoV-229E spike peptides, taken before COVID-19 vaccination. All receptors come from a human donor who received a COVID-19 vaccine.

The J gene is TRBJ2-1, the V gene TRBV5-1; TRBD2 aligns across 9 bases. Germline V lookup: CDR1 SGHRS, CDR2 YFSETQ. V trimming: 7 bases; J trimming: 9 bases; junction bases outside the gene matches: 11. This CDR3 comprises 14 residues. The CDR3, as DNA: TGCGCCAGCGGCCGCGGGACTAGCAACACTGAGCAGTTCTTC. Translated: CASGRGTSNTEQFF. Combining the CDR3 with reference TRBV5-1 and TRBJ2-1 gives the whole variable domain KAGVTQTPRYLIKTRGQQVTLSCSPISGHRSVSWYQQTPGQGLQFLFEYFSETQRNKGNFPGRFSGRQFSNSRSEMNVSTLELGDSALYLCASGRGTSNTEQFFGPGTRLTVL.

The rearrangement links TRBV28 to TRBJ1-2; D remains ambiguous. CDR3 size: 12 residues. V was cut by 6 bases and J by 2 bases, with 7 bases left in between. CDR1 and CDR2 (germline): MDHEN, SYDVKM. The CDR3 bases are TGTGCCAGCAGGACAAGCAACTATGGCTACACCTTC. Translated: CASRTSNYGYTF.

Note on this clone: Within the sample, other DNA sequences also encode this same CDR3. This chain connects TRBV9 to TRBJ2-7; possible D gene TRBD1, 5 bases. The CDR3 sequence is 14 residues long. CDR1 is SGDLS, CDR2 YYNGEE, per germline. The V and J ends lost 0 bases and 1 base respectively, with 8 bases between them. The CDR3 nucleotides read TGTGCCAGCAGCGTAGGTCCAGGGTCCTACGAGCAGTACTTC. Protein sequence: CASSVGPGSYEQYF.

V is TRBV5-5 and J is TRBJ1-3; the D gene is possibly TRBD1 (5 bases). Germline CDR1 SGHKS, CDR2 YYEKEE (reference sequence). With 1 base removed from V and 2 bases from J, the gap between germline ends came to 7 bases. This CDR3 has 14 amino acids. DNA of the CDR3: TGTGCCAGCAGCTTGAGGGGAACTGGAAACACCATATATTTT. Translating it yields CASSLRGTGNTIYF.

The chain has TRBV5-1 and TRBJ2-1, with 8 bases fitting TRBD2. CDR1 SGHRS and CDR2 YFSETQ come from the germline V gene. The ends lost 4 bases at V and 9 bases at J; junction bases unmatched: 15. This CDR3 region has 16 residues. The CDR3, as DNA: TGCGCCAGCAGCAGGGGAATAGCGGGAAATAGGGGTGAGCAGTTCTTC. As protein: CASSRGIAGNRGEQFF.

This clone has more than one count but fewer than ten. The CDR3 sequence is CASRGQLQETQYF. DNA of the CDR3: TGTGCCAGCAGGGGACAACTCCAAGAGACCCAGTACTTC. The chain is built from TRBV6-5 and TRBJ2-5; possibly TRBD1 for D (6 bases). The CDR3 extends over 13 amino acids. V gave up 6 bases and J gave up 1 base, with 9 bases separating them. From germline, CDR1 is MNHEY and CDR2 SVGAGI.

The rearrangement links TRBV2 to TRBJ1-5; D call uncertain. CDR3 length: 13 residues. V was pared by 2 bases and J by 6 bases, with 8 bases between. Looked up from germline, CDR1 is SNHLY and CDR2 is FYNNEI. The CDR3 is CASSEMGSQPQHF. The CDR3 DNA sequence: TGTGCCAGCAGTGAAATGGGAAGTCAGCCCCAGCATTTT.

DNA of the CDR3: TGTGCCAGCAGCCAAGGTTGGACCCCCAATTCACCCCTCCACTTT. This encodes CASSQGWTPNSPLHF. V usage is TRBV14 and J usage is TRBJ1-6; no definite D call. The V and J ends lost 1 base and 7 bases respectively, with 11 bases between them. CDR1 is SGHDN, CDR2 FVKESK, per germline. The CDR3 loop spans 15 amino acids. Full variable domain (outside the CDR3, taken from reference TRBV14 and TRBJ1-6): EAGVTQFPSHSVIEKGQTVTLRCDPISGHDNLYWYRRVMGKEIKFLLHFVKESKQDESGMPNNRFLAERTGGTYSTLKVQPAELEDSGVYFCASSQGWTPNSPLHFGNGTRLTVT.

The rearrangement uses TRBV12-3 or TRBV12-4 and TRBJ2-3, with D perhaps matching TRBD2 (5 bases). This CDR3 contains 13 residues. V gave up 6 bases and J gave up 4 bases, with 11 bases separating them. This CDR3 reads CASRLGVPDTQYF. The CDR3 nucleotides are TGTGCCAGCAGACTCGGGGTACCAGATACGCAGTATTTT.